These 17 T cell receptor beta chains came from one sample sequenced in a study of T cells in Graves' hyperthyroidism and ophthalmopathy. From RNA transcripts, TCR beta CDR3 regions were amplified. In the first-round RT-PCR of the TCR CDR3, the HTBI primer set was used. TCRdb reprocessed the multiplex PCR reads via MiXCR and lists one record per CDR3 protein. The sample lists 600,000 to 800,000 distinct CDR3 sequences, 35% seen once, with 30% to 40% in the top ten. Input material: blood. Receptor source: a woman aged 40 to 50 with Graves' hyperthyroidism.

The V and J genes are TRBV20-1 and TRBJ2-7; 8 bases are shared with TRBD2. This CDR3 spans 14 amino acids. Trimming removed 6 bases from V and 8 bases from J; junction bases left unmatched: 15. The germline CDR1 and CDR2 sequences are DFQATT and SNEGSKA (reference sequence). The CDR3 is CSANSGEGSVQQYF. The DNA for the CDR3 is TGCAGTGCAAATAGCGGGGAGGGGTCGGTCCAGCAGTACTTC.

Notes on this clonotype: A much larger clone differs by one base, so this may be a read error. The rearrangement joins TRBV7-3 to TRBJ2-5; 8 bases align to TRBD1. From germline, CDR1 is SGHTA and CDR2 FQGTGA. Germline trimming cut 5 bases from V and 4 bases from J; bases unmatched to any gene: 9. This CDR3 is built from 15 residues. The CDR3 region has the DNA TGTGCCAGCAGCCAATCGACAGGGACAGGAGAGACCCAGTACTTC. It yields the protein CASSQSTGTGETQYF.

This clonotype was observed at least ten times. The V gene is TRBV4-1, the J gene TRBJ1-5, with D unclear. Trimming took 1 base from V and 0 from J, leaving 7 bases between them. This CDR3 comprises 15 residues. Germline V gives CDR1 MGHRA, CDR2 YSYEKL. The CDR3 DNA is TGCGCCAGCAGCCAAGCCCACCATAGCAATCAGCCCCAGCATTTT. It codes for CASSQAHHSNQPQHF.

The chain links TRBV7-2 to TRBJ2-5; D not certain. Germline V gives CDR1 SGHTA, CDR2 FQGNSA. This CDR3 contains 15 residues. Trimming removed 1 base at V and 9 bases at J, with 18 bases between. The CDR3 here is CASSLVRVTSQPQYF. CDR3 DNA sequence: TGTGCCAGCAGCTTAGTTCGGGTTACGAGTCAGCCCCAGTACTTC.

This sequence joins TRBV5-1 and TRBJ2-2, with D perhaps matching TRBD1 (6 bases). The V gene's germline CDR1 is SGHRS and CDR2 YFSETQ. The V gene lost 4 bases and the J gene lost 0 bases, with 13 bases spanning the gap. The CDR3 is 16 amino acids. CDR3 in DNA: TGCGCCAGCAGCCAGACCGGGACACCGAACACCGGGGAGCTGTTTTTT. It specifies CASSQTGTPNTGELFF.

This clonotype came up many times. The V and J genes are TRBV19 and TRBJ1-1; no firm D call. V gave up 7 bases and J gave up 1 base, with 10 bases separating them. Germline-derived CDR1 and CDR2 are LNHDA and SQIVND (reference sequence). This CDR3 has 13 amino acids. The DNA for the CDR3 is TGTGCCAGTAATACGGGAACGAACACTGAAGCTTTCTTT. It is translated as CASNTGTNTEAFF. Using reference TRBV19 and TRBJ1-1 for the parts outside the CDR3, the full variable domain is DGGITQSPKYLFRKEGQNVTLSCEQNLNHDAMYWYRQDPGQGLRLIYYSQIVNDFQKGDIAEGYSVSREKKESFPLTVTSAQKNPTAFYLCASNTGTNTEAFFGQGTRLTVV.

The genes are TRBV28 and TRBJ1-2; D gene ambiguous. Germline V CDR1 and CDR2: MDHEN, SYDVKM. The CDR3 extends over 12 amino acids. V was cut by 1 base and J by 6 bases, with 6 bases left in between. The CDR3 is CASSLSTHGYTF. In DNA, the CDR3 is TGTGCCAGCAGTTTATCGACCCATGGCTACACCTTC.

The chain joins TRBV25-1 to TRBJ2-2, with D maybe TRBD1 (6 bases). V was trimmed by 6 bases and J by 5 bases, leaving 28 bases between them. The CDR3 runs 19 residues. CDR1 and CDR2 (germline): MGHDK, SYGVNS. The CDR3 DNA reads as TGTGCCAGCAGCCAAGGCCTTCTAACGGGACACGGCAATACCGGGGAGCTGTTTTTT. It encodes CASSQGLLTGHGNTGELFF. Full variable domain (rest looked up from reference TRBV25-1 and TRBJ2-2): EADIYQTPRYLVIGTGKKITLECSQTMGHDKMYWYQQDPGMELHLIHYSYGVNSTEKGDLSSESTVSRIRTEHFPLTLESARPSHTSQYLCASSQGLLTGHGNTGELFFGEGSRLTVL.

In this sample, this clonotype turned up a few times. V is TRBV7-9 and J is TRBJ1-6, with D hard to call. The V and J ends lost 2 bases and 6 bases respectively, with 14 bases between them. The CDR3 is 16 amino acids. Germline loops: CDR1 SEHNR, CDR2 FQNEAQ (reference sequence). The CDR3 spells CASSLSSLGFNSPLHF. DNA of the CDR3: TGTGCCAGCAGCTTATCTTCTCTGGGATTTAATTCACCCCTCCACTTT. The full variable domain, rest sourced from reference TRBV7-9 and TRBJ1-6, is DTGVSQNPRHKITKRGQNVTFRCDPISEHNRLYWYRQTLGQGPEFLTYFQNEAQLEKSRLLSDRFSAERPKGSFSTLEIQRTEQGDSAMYLCASSLSSLGFNSPLHFGNGTRLTVT.

In its sample, this clonotype was seen a few times. This chain connects TRBV6-6 to TRBJ2-2; D call uncertain. Germline CDR1 reads MNHNY; CDR2 reads SVGAGI (reference sequence). The ends were cut back, 4 bases at V and 0 bases at J, with 12 bases in the middle. This CDR3 has 16 residues. The CDR3 loop is CASSSYDKANTGELFF. The CDR3 nucleotides read TGTGCCAGCAGTTCCTACGACAAGGCGAACACCGGGGAGCTGTTTTTT.

To note about this clonotype: A junction boundary mismatches the germline segment, possibly from a read error. The chain employs TRBV11-2 and TRBJ2-7, with 10 nucleotides matching TRBD1. The CDR3 is 14 amino acids. Germline V gene data show CDR1 as SGHAT and CDR2 as FQNNGV. In nucleotides, the CDR3 is TGCGCCAGCAGCCACGGGACAGGGGTCCTCGAGCAGTACTTC. Protein: CASSHGTGVLEQYF.

This clonotype was found many times. V gene TRBV7-2 combines with J gene TRBJ1-2; D is ambiguous. The CDR3 has 14 amino acids. V lost 4 bases, J lost 4 bases, and 13 bases lay in between. The germline gives CDR1 SGHTA, CDR2 FQGNSA. The CDR3 spells CASSSQSSSYGYTF. The CDR3, as DNA: TGTGCCAGCAGCTCCCAGAGTTCCTCCTATGGCTACACCTTC.

The rearrangement joins TRBV28 to TRBJ2-5; no firm D call. The CDR3 sequence is 16 residues long. The V gene lost 5 bases and the J gene lost 3 bases, with 19 bases spanning the gap. Germline V gives CDR1 MDHEN, CDR2 SYDVKM. The CDR3 loop is CASSTLQFTAEETQYF. In DNA, the CDR3 is TGTGCCAGCAGTACCCTACAGTTTACTGCCGAAGAGACCCAGTACTTC. The variable domain in full, completed from reference TRBV28 and TRBJ2-5, reads DVKVTQSSRYLVKRTGEKVFLECVQDMDHENMFWYRQDPGLGLRLIYFSYDVKMKEKGDIPEGYSVSREKKERFSLILESASTNQTSMYLCASSTLQFTAEETQYFGPGTRLLVL.

V gene TRBV12-3 or TRBV12-4 combines with J gene TRBJ1-4, with no clear D. This CDR3 has 14 amino acids. With 2 bases removed from V and 0 bases from J, the gap between germline ends came to 4 bases. In DNA, the CDR3 is TGTGCCAGCAGTTTATCGTCAACTAATGAAAAACTGTTTTTT. Protein: CASSLSSTNEKLFF.

The chain couples TRBV3-1 to TRBJ2-7; TRBD1 might be the D (6 bases). V dropped 4 bases and J dropped 5 bases, with 15 bases sitting between them. Per the germline V gene, CDR1 is LGHDT and CDR2 is YNNKEL (reference sequence). The CDR3 consists of 14 residues. The CDR3 protein is CASSLWTDFNEQYF. The CDR3 region has the DNA TGTGCCAGCAGCCTGTGGACAGACTTCAACGAGCAGTACTTC.

This clonotype turned up a few times. The gene calls are TRBV5-1 and TRBJ2-2; possible D gene TRBD1, 6 bases. V lost 1 base, J lost 0 bases, and 13 bases lay in between. CDR1 and CDR2 from the germline V gene are SGHRS and YFSETQ. The CDR3 extends over 17 amino acids. CDR3 sequence (DNA): TGCGCCAGCAGCTTGAGTAGAGGACAGACGAACACCGGGGAGCTGTTTTTT. Translation gives CASSLSRGQTNTGELFF.

Comment on this clonotype: Since a much larger clone is just one base distant, this may be a read error. The chain's CDR3 is CNAGSGTDSNQPQHF. DNA of the CDR3: TGCAATGCTGGATCGGGGACGGATAGCAATCAGCCCCAGCATTTT. The V gene is TRBV20-1, the J gene TRBJ1-5; weak D call: TRBD1 (5 bases). The germline gives CDR1 DFQATT, CDR2 SNEGSKA (reference sequence). The CDR3 is 15 residues long.